Listed here are 29 T cell receptor beta chains from one sample, sequenced in a study of siplizumab effects on memory and regulatory T cells. Clones were read by immunoSEQ multiplex PCR, and TCRdb kept only the in-frame ones, dropping some. The sample consists of 70,000 to 90,000 clones, about 92% of them appearing once. Sample: CD8+ T cells sorted from blood. The receptors shown here come from a human donor in good health.

On this clone itself: Other DNA sequences in the same sample also yield this CDR3. V usage is TRBV4-1 and J usage is TRBJ2-3; D gene ambiguous. In germline, CDR1 is MGHRA, CDR2 YSYEKL. Trimming pared 0 bases from V and 4 bases from J, leaving 2 bases between. The CDR3 runs 12 residues. The CDR3 spells CASSQDSDTQYF. CDR3 bases: TGCGCCAGCAGCCAAGATTCAGATACGCAGTATTTT.

This clone was counted a single time. This chain links TRBV6-5 with TRBJ2-3, with D hard to call. Germline assignment: CDR1 MNHEY and CDR2 SVGAGI. The CDR3 runs 16 residues. With 0 bases removed from V and 1 base from J, the gap between germline ends came to 11 bases. Written as DNA, the CDR3 is TGTGCCAGCAGTTACTCCCGGGTTGAGGGCACAGATACGCAGTATTTT. As protein: CASSYSRVEGTDTQYF.

This chain connects TRBV18 to TRBJ1-1; 8 nucleotides agree with TRBD1. This CDR3 is 14 amino acids long. Germline trimming cut 5 bases from V and 6 bases from J; bases unmatched to any gene: 8. Germline V lookup: CDR1 KGHSH, CDR2 LQKENI. CDR3: CASSSSGGTSEAFF. Written as DNA, the CDR3 is TGTGCCAGCTCATCCTCAGGGGGCACGTCTGAAGCTTTCTTT.

This clone was seen only a few times. The rearrangement uses TRBV11-2 and TRBJ1-6; 7 bases agree with TRBD1. This CDR3 contains 13 residues. Trimming took 1 base from V and 11 from J; bases not matched to a gene: 2. Per the germline V gene, CDR1 is SGHAT and CDR2 is FQNNGV. The DNA for the CDR3 is TGTGCCAGCAGCTTAGGTACAGGGGCACCCCTCCACTTT. This gives the protein CASSLGTGAPLHF.

The chain carries TRBV4-1 and TRBJ1-5; TRBD1 is a possible D gene (5 bases). Between the trimmed V and J ends, which lost 0 bases and 7 bases, there was a span of 13 bases. Per the germline V gene, CDR1 is MGHRA and CDR2 is YSYEKL. This CDR3 has 15 residues. For the CDR3, the DNA is TGCGCCAGCAGCCAAGAACCAGGGTTGAAGCAGCCCCAGCATTTT. Amino acids: CASSQEPGLKQPQHF.

The chain employs TRBV19 and TRBJ1-2; D unclear. CDR1 is LNHDA and CDR2 is SQIVND in the germline V gene (reference sequence). V shed 3 bases and J shed 0 bases, with 5 bases lying between them. The CDR3 spans 13 residues. The CDR3 loop reads CASSMGANYGYTF. CDR3 sequence (DNA): TGTGCCAGTAGTATGGGAGCTAACTATGGCTACACCTTC.

This CDR3 reads CASSLVPDGPYEQYF. DNA of the CDR3: TGCGCCAGCAGCTTGGTGCCGGACGGCCCCTACGAGCAGTACTTC. The chain couples TRBV5-1 to TRBJ2-7, with D hard to call. Germline CDR1 and CDR2: SGHRS and YFSETQ. The length of the CDR3 is 15 residues. The ends were cut back, 0 bases at V and 2 bases at J, with 12 bases in the middle.

This chain connects TRBV7-9 to TRBJ1-2, with D unresolved. Germline-derived CDR1 and CDR2 are SEHNR and FQNEAQ (reference sequence). With 5 bases removed from V and 0 bases from J, the gap between germline ends came to 10 bases. This CDR3 contains 14 residues. The CDR3 DNA sequence: TGTGCCAGCAGCCCCATTGGGCCTAACTATGGCTACACCTTC. Translated: CASSPIGPNYGYTF. The whole variable domain, remainder taken from reference TRBV7-9 and TRBJ1-2, is DTGVSQNPRHKITKRGQNVTFRCDPISEHNRLYWYRQTLGQGPEFLTYFQNEAQLEKSRLLSDRFSAERPKGSFSTLEIQRTEQGDSAMYLCASSPIGPNYGYTFGSGTRLTVV.

V usage is TRBV5-1 and J usage is TRBJ1-2; D gene ambiguous. This CDR3 is 14 amino acids long. V dropped 0 bases and J dropped 3 bases, with 9 bases sitting between them. Per germline, CDR1 SGHRS and CDR2 YFSETQ. The CDR3 DNA reads as TGCGCCAGCAGCTTGGGCCTGAACGACTATGGCTACACCTTC. Amino acids: CASSLGLNDYGYTF.

The V and J genes are TRBV29-1 and TRBJ2-1; perhaps TRBD2 as D (5 bases). V was pared by 3 bases and J by 2 bases, with 11 bases between. The CDR3 runs to 14 residues. Germline CDR1 is SQVTM and CDR2 is ANQGSEA. In nucleotides, the CDR3 is TGCAGCGTTGATTCGGGGATTACCTACAATGAGCAGTTCTTC. It encodes CSVDSGITYNEQFF.

The chain joins TRBV19 to TRBJ2-5, with TRBD1 as a possible D gene (6 bases). The CDR3 length is 14 residues. Between the trimmed V and J ends, which lost 3 bases and 5 bases, there was a span of 13 bases. Germline CDR1 and CDR2: LNHDA and SQIVND (reference sequence). As DNA, the CDR3 is TGTGCCAGTAGTATGGGGGCAGGCACCGAGACCCAGTACTTC. Protein product: CASSMGAGTETQYF.

The chain is built from TRBV10-1 and TRBJ2-7; 7 positions match TRBD1. The germline V gene encodes CDR1 WNHNN and CDR2 SYGVQD (reference sequence). J gave up 6 bases and V 0 bases, and 5 bases lay outside the gene matches. The CDR3 is made up of 14 amino acids. In nucleotides, the CDR3 is TGCGCCAGCAGTGAGTCGGCGGCAGGGGGCGAGCAGTACTTC. Encoded protein: CASSESAAGGEQYF.

This sequence joins TRBV4-1 and TRBJ2-2; 8 nucleotides align to TRBD2. Trimming at V came to 2 bases and at J to 11 bases, leaving 19 bases not matched to a gene. The germline CDR1 and CDR2 sequences are MGHRA and YSYEKL. The CDR3 runs to 18 residues. CDR3 DNA: TGCGCCAGCAGCCAAAGTAACTACGGGGGGGGGCCCCTGGTCGAGCTGTTTTTT. It specifies CASSQSNYGGGPLVELFF.

The genes are TRBV4-2 and TRBJ2-2; perhaps TRBD2 as D (6 bases). The CDR3 sequence is 13 residues long. CDR1 and CDR2 from the germline V gene are LGHNA and YNFKEQ. The ends were cut back, 0 bases at V and 11 bases at J, with 10 bases in the middle. The CDR3 spells CASSQDLGGELFF. CDR3 DNA sequence: TGTGCCAGCAGCCAAGATTTGGGGGGAGAGCTGTTTTTT.

The chain recombines TRBV6-6 with TRBJ2-2; TRBD1 agrees at 7 bases. The CDR3 spans 16 residues. V shed 5 bases and J 2 bases; nucleotides not matched to a gene: 8. Germline CDR1 and CDR2: MNHNY and SVGAGI (reference sequence). The CDR3 DNA sequence: TGTGCCAGCAGTCCTGGGACAGCACCTAACACCGGGGAGCTGTTTTTT. Its protein product is CASSPGTAPNTGELFF.

The chain uses TRBV9 and TRBJ2-1, with a weak D call TRBD1 (5 bases). V was cut by 0 bases and J by 9 bases, with 7 bases left in between. The V gene's germline CDR1 is SGDLS and CDR2 YYNGEE. This CDR3 comprises 12 residues. CDR3 sequence (DNA): TGTGCCAGCAGCGTAGACAGGTCTGAGCAGTTCTTC. It specifies CASSVDRSEQFF.

The rearrangement uses TRBV27 and TRBJ1-1; no clear D gene. The germline V and J ends were trimmed by 6 bases and 1 base, with 3 bases remaining between them. Germline CDR1 is MNHEY and CDR2 is SMNVEV (reference sequence). CDR3 length equals 11 residues. The chain's CDR3 is CASRQNTEAFF. Here the CDR3 DNA reads TGTGCCAGCAGACAGAACACTGAAGCTTTCTTT.

The DNA of the CDR3 is TGTGCCAGCAGTGAACTAGCGGGGGGGCTGGAGACCCAGTACTTC. It encodes CASSELAGGLETQYF. This chain connects TRBV6-1 to TRBJ2-5; TRBD2 matches at 12 bases. The J segment lost 5 bases and the V segment lost 2 bases, leaving 3 bases of the junction unmatched. This CDR3 region has 15 residues. The germline V gene has CDR1 MNHNS and CDR2 SASEGT.

This clone was seen a few times. V gene TRBV27 combines with J gene TRBJ1-2; 7 bases align to TRBD1. After removal of 3 bases from V and 4 bases from J, the junction contained 11 bases not matched to a gene. The germline V gene encodes CDR1 MNHEY and CDR2 SMNVEV (reference sequence). CDR3 length equals 16 residues. Here the CDR3 reads CASSFIQGFQPYGYTF. For the CDR3, the DNA is TGTGCCAGCAGTTTCATACAGGGGTTCCAGCCCTATGGCTACACCTTC.

In its sample, this clone was seen once. The J gene is TRBJ1-2, the V gene TRBV28; a weak D match, TRBD1 (5 bases). Germline V lookup: CDR1 MDHEN, CDR2 SYDVKM. V was shortened by 3 bases and J by 4 bases, with 12 bases between the two germline ends. The CDR3 sequence is 14 residues long. CDR3 amino acids: CASSFTGLGYGYTF. CDR3 DNA sequence: TGTGCCAGCAGTTTTACAGGATTGGGCTATGGCTACACCTTC.

The chain carries TRBV28 and TRBJ2-7; no firm D call. The germline gives CDR1 MDHEN, CDR2 SYDVKM. The CDR3 runs to 13 residues. Trimming took off 3 bases at V and 3 bases at J, with 9 bases between the two ends. CDR3 sequence (DNA): TGTGCCAGCAGTTTCGCAGGCGACTACGAGCAGTACTTC. Protein sequence: CASSFAGDYEQYF.

This clone was observed a few times. The V gene is TRBV28, the J gene TRBJ1-2; a possible D gene is TRBD1 (5 bases). This CDR3 has 15 residues. CDR1 MDHEN and CDR2 SYDVKM come from the germline V gene. Trimming left V 5 bases short and J 4 bases short, with 17 bases between. The CDR3 loop reads CASSISGLAGYGYTF. In DNA form, the CDR3 reads TGTGCCAGCAGTATCTCAGGGTTGGCGGGCTATGGCTACACCTTC.

The chain uses TRBV4-3 and TRBJ2-7; 10 positions match TRBD2. The junction had 3 bases not matched to a gene; V was cut back by 0 bases and J by 4 bases. Germline CDR1 reads LGHNA; CDR2 reads YSLEER. There are 15 residues in the CDR3. The CDR3, as DNA: TGCGCCAGCAGCCAAGAGCCTAGCGGGGGTTACGAGCAGTACTTC. Amino acid sequence: CASSQEPSGGYEQYF.

The genes are TRBV7-6 and TRBJ2-7; TRBD1 might be the D (6 bases). V was shortened by 4 bases and J by 7 bases, with 14 bases between the two germline ends. The CDR3 consists of 13 residues. Per germline, CDR1 SGHVS and CDR2 FNYEAQ. Here the CDR3 reads CASSSGRGLEQYF. CDR3 nucleotides: TGTGCCAGCAGCTCTGGCAGGGGTTTGGAGCAGTACTTC.

The chain has TRBV27 and TRBJ2-7, with D perhaps matching TRBD1 or TRBD2 (5 bases each). V was pared by 0 bases and J by 3 bases, with 15 bases between. The CDR3 extends over 16 amino acids. CDR1 MNHEY and CDR2 SMNVEV come from the germline V gene (reference sequence). The CDR3 here is CASSLSPGRTIYEQYF. CDR3 bases: TGTGCCAGCAGTTTATCCCCGGGACGGACCATCTACGAGCAGTACTTC.

The V call is TRBV30, the J call TRBJ1-6; D call uncertain. The CDR3 runs 12 residues. CDR1 and CDR2 from the germline V gene are GTSNPN and SVGIG (reference sequence). Trimming stripped 7 bases from V and 9 bases from J, with 13 bases between. The CDR3 bases are TGTGCCTTGGGTGGGAGTGGTTCACCCCTCCACTTT. Translated: CALGGSGSPLHF.

The chain combines TRBV19 with TRBJ2-7; 7 positions match TRBD1. This CDR3 region has 15 residues. J lost 2 bases, V lost 4 bases, and 8 bases had no gene match. Looked up from germline, CDR1 is LNHDA and CDR2 is SQIVND (reference sequence). The CDR3 DNA reads TGTGCCAGTAGTACTGGACAGGATGGACCCTACGAGCAGTACTTC. Its protein product is CASSTGQDGPYEQYF.

The V and J genes are TRBV9 and TRBJ2-7; D not certain. Germline assignment: CDR1 SGDLS and CDR2 YYNGEE. The CDR3 is made up of 12 amino acids. Trimming removed 4 bases from V and 3 bases from J, with 8 bases in between. For the CDR3, the DNA is TGTGCCAGCAGCCCGGACGGCTACGAGCAGTACTTC. Residues: CASSPDGYEQYF.

This clone was picked up a small number of times. The J gene is TRBJ2-2, the V gene TRBV5-4; D gene ambiguous. The CDR3 length is 14 residues. The germline gives CDR1 SGHNT, CDR2 YYREEE (reference sequence). The V end lost 0 bases, the J end lost 5 bases, and 8 bases lay between the germline ends. CDR3 DNA: TGTGCCAGCAGCTTGGAGGACCTAACCGGGGAGCTGTTTTTT. Translation: CASSLEDLTGELFF.